Listed below are T cell receptor beta chains from one sample, sequenced in a study of blood T cell repertoires in COVID-19. This table comes from immunoSEQ multiplex PCR, and its TCRdb copy is limited to in-frame clones, with some not included. In the table there are approximately 130,000 clones, around 86% of which are singletons. Material: peripheral blood. These receptors were collected from a woman between 45 and 60 years old who had recovered from COVID-19. The conserved cysteine and the conserved F or W are not part of the CDR3 here. Expanded clones get a size class; other rows say once, few or many, or leave the size out.

>TRBV12-3/TRBV12-4|-|TRBJ1-5
ASSFYINQPQH
>TRBV30|-|TRBJ1-2
AWSVQRDGIYGYT
>TRBV5-4|-|TRBJ2-1
ASSFGTSGYNEQF
>TRBV4-3|-|TRBJ2-7
ASSRTGEGSYEQY
>TRBV24-1|-|TRBJ2-1
ATSDPFGGGSGNEQF
>TRBV9|-|TRBJ2-1
ASTRGGGGVYNEQF
>TRBV7-2|few|TRBJ2-1
ASSPDRLDEQF
>TRBV7-9|few|TRBJ1-5
ASSQTGNQPQH
>TRBV27|-|TRBJ2-2
ASRKGQANTGELF
>TRBV19|-|TRBJ1-2
ASSTRDRRYGYT